These T cell receptor beta chains were read from a single sample in a study of T cells in Graves' hyperthyroidism and ophthalmopathy. MiXCR was run by TCRdb on the multiplex PCR reads, yielding one entry per CDR3 protein. The sample lists about 610,000 distinct CDR3 sequences; approximately 15% were seen once. Sample: blood. The receptors derive from a woman aged 35 to 49 with Graves' ophthalmopathy. Both conserved end residues are part of each CDR3. The D gene is left open where the match is weak. Size is stated for part of the rows, as once, few or many counts, or as a class when the clone is expanded.

>many|TRBJ2-7|TRBV20-1|TRBD1
TGCAGTGCTCGACAGGGGACCACCTACGAGCAGTACTTC
CSARQGTTYEQYF
>many|TRBJ1-1|TRBV2|TRBD1
TGTGCCAGCAGTCGCAGGGGGCTCGACGGGACTGAAGCTTTCTTT
CASSRRGLDGTEAFF
>many|TRBJ1-1|TRBV5-1|TRBD1
TGCGCCAGCAGCTTGGGAAAGGACAGGCGGAACACTGAAGCTTTCTTT
CASSLGKDRRNTEAFF
>few|TRBJ1-2|TRBV28|NA
TGTGCCAGCACCACAGGGTATAATGGCTACACCTTC
CASTTGYNGYTF
>many|TRBJ1-1|TRBV2|NA
TGTGCCAGCAGGGGGGGGCGCATGAACACTGAAGCTTTCTTT
CASRGGRMNTEAFF
>many|TRBJ2-5|TRBV7-8|TRBD1
TGTGCCAGCAGCCCCCGAAGCGGGACAGGGGAAGAGACCCAGTACTTC
CASSPRSGTGEETQYF
>NA|TRBJ2-5|TRBV18|NA
TGTGCCAGCTCAGGACACTTACAAGAGACCCAGTACTTC
CASSGHLQETQYF
>few|TRBJ2-1|TRBV20-1|NA
TGCAGTGCTAGAGATGGGGGGTTTGGAAGCTCCTACAATGAGCAGTTCTTC
CSARDGGFGSSYNEQFF
>few|TRBJ1-5|TRBV10-3|NA
TGTGCCAAACCGGGACTACGAGGTCAGCCCCAGCATTTT
CAKPGLRGQPQHF
>many|TRBJ2-2|TRBV2|TRBD2
TGTGCCAGCAAAAAGCGGGGCACCGGGGAGCTGTTTTTT
CASKKRGTGELFF
>NA|TRBJ2-2|TRBV9|NA
TGTGCCAGCAGCGGAGGAGCGATACTCAACACCGGGGAGCTGTTTTTT
CASSGGAILNTGELFF
>few|TRBJ1-6|TRBV6-2/TRBV6-3|NA
TGTGCCAGCAAGGAATCAGGGCCCGATTCACCCCTCCACTTT
CASKESGPDSPLHF
>NA|TRBJ2-5|TRBV5-1|TRBD2
TGCGCCAGCAGGATCGGGACTAGCGGGAGTCTAGGAGGAAGAGAGACCCAGTACTTC
CASRIGTSGSLGGRETQYF
>many|TRBJ1-1|TRBV20-1|NA
TGCAGTGCTAGAGACCAGGCGGGAAAACCAGCTTTCTTT
CSARDQAGKPAFF
>many|TRBJ2-7|TRBV30|TRBD2
TGTGCCTGGAGGGTCACTAGCGGTAGCTCCTACGAGCAGTACTTC
CAWRVTSGSSYEQYF
>NA|TRBJ1-5|TRBV19|NA
TGTGCCAGTAGTATATTCAGGGGCGACAATCAGCCCCAGCATTTT
CASSIFRGDNQPQHF
>NA|TRBJ1-3|TRBV20-1|NA
TGCAGTGCTAGAGGCACCGGGAGTATTGGAAACACCATATATTTT
CSARGTGSIGNTIYF
>NA|TRBJ1-1|TRBV7-2|NA
TGTGCCAGCACCTCGGGCTACCCCCTCGAAGCTTTCTTT
CASTSGYPLEAFF
>NA|TRBJ2-1|TRBV6-2/TRBV6-3|TRBD2
TGTGCCAGCAGTTATAGCGGGAGGGCCACGCGTGAGCAGTTCTTC
CASSYSGRATREQFF
>NA|TRBJ2-7|TRBV28|NA
TGTGCCAGCAGTTGGGGCGGCTCCTACGAGCAGTACTTC
CASSWGGSYEQYF
>many|TRBJ2-2|TRBV7-3|TRBD1
TGTGCCAGCAGCTCGCGAGGGGACAGGAGGGACACCGGGGAGCTGTTTTTT
CASSSRGDRRDTGELFF
>many|TRBJ2-7|TRBV5-6|NA
TGTGCCAGCAGCTTTCCCGGGACGGTCTCCTACGAGCAGTACTTC
CASSFPGTVSYEQYF
>NA|TRBJ2-5|TRBV28|TRBD1
TGTGCCAGGAAGAACAGGGGATGGGAGACCCAGTACTTC
CARKNRGWETQYF
>NA|TRBJ1-5|TRBV5-1|NA
TGCGCCAGCAGCGCGTACGCCGGGCCCAGTCAGCCCCAGCATTTT
CASSAYAGPSQPQHF
>many|TRBJ1-1|TRBV6-1|NA
TGTGCCAGCGCCCCTACGGTCCTCCTGGGGGGGAACACTGAAGCTTTCTTT
CASAPTVLLGGNTEAFF
>many|TRBJ1-1|TRBV6-1|TRBD1
TGTGCCAGCAGTGAAACCCCAGGACAGGGAGACACTGAAGCTTTCTTT
CASSETPGQGDTEAFF
>few|TRBJ2-3|TRBV20-1|TRBD2
TGCAGTGCCAACAGCGGGGGGGCACTGGATACGCAGTATTTT
CSANSGGALDTQYF
>many|TRBJ2-3|TRBV20-1|TRBD1
TGCAGTGCCAGACCCCCTCGAGAGGGGGCGAGGCGGAGGGATACGCAGTATTTT
CSARPPREGARRRDTQYF
>few|TRBJ1-1|TRBV20-1|NA
TGCAGTGCTATACAGGGTTCCGACACTGAAGCTTTCTTT
CSAIQGSDTEAFF
>many|TRBJ2-4|TRBV30|NA
TGTGCCTGGGCTAATCCCGGGTCGGCCAAAAACATTCAGTACTTC
CAWANPGSAKNIQYF
>few|TRBJ1-1|TRBV19|NA
TGTGCCAGTACCCAGGACAGACTGAACACTGAAGCTTTCTTT
CASTQDRLNTEAFF
>many|TRBJ2-3|TRBV2|NA
TGTGCCAGCAAGGGTAGCGAGAACACAGATACGCAGTATTTT
CASKGSENTDTQYF
>many|TRBJ2-5|TRBV18|TRBD1
TGTGCCAGCTCATCGCAGGGGGAGGAGACCCAGTACTTC
CASSSQGEETQYF
>many|TRBJ2-5|TRBV30|NA
TGTGCCTGGAGTGGGCAGGCTAGAGAGACCCAGTACTTC
CAWSGQARETQYF
>many|TRBJ2-3|TRBV7-9|TRBD2
TGTGCCAGCAGCAGCTGGTCCCGGGGACTAGGTACAGATACGCAGTATTTT
CASSSWSRGLGTDTQYF
>few|TRBJ1-5|TRBV6-1|NA
TGTGCCAGCACCCTGAGCTTAGATCAGCCCCAGCATTTT
CASTLSLDQPQHF
>few|TRBJ2-3|TRBV6-1|NA
TGTGCCAGCAGACGGAGCAACACAGATACGCAGTATTTT
CASRRSNTDTQYF
>many|TRBJ1-4|TRBV10-1|NA
TGCGCCCCCCTAGTACTAGAGAAACTGTTTTTT
CAPLVLEKLFF
>many|TRBJ1-5|TRBV12-3/TRBV12-4|NA
TGTGCCAGCCACTCTCTTCCCCCTCCCCTCCACCACAGGGCTTATAGCAATCAGCCCCAGCATTTT
CASHSLPPPLHHRAYSNQPQHF